The 3 T cell receptor beta chains listed next were all sequenced from one sample in a study of cytomegalovirus exposure and HLA in healthy donors. 60 Vbeta and 13 Jbeta primers were used in PCR. Only in-frame clones appear in the TCRdb table, and some are missing; sequencing was by immunoSEQ multiplex PCR. The data hold some 99,000 clones, with more than 70% observed a single time. Sequencing input: PBMCs. Receptors were obtained from a female donor in good health and CMV-seronegative.

V and J are TRBV7-9 and TRBJ2-1; TRBD1 aligns across 10 bases. The length of the CDR3 is 15 residues. Germline V gene sequence: CDR1 SEHNR, CDR2 FQNEAQ (reference sequence). The trim removed 4 bases at V and 4 bases at J, leaving 4 bases unmatched. The CDR3 spells CASSSDRGSYNEQFF. The CDR3 nucleotides read TGTGCCAGCAGCTCGGACAGGGGGTCGTACAATGAGCAGTTCTTC.

This clone was found a few times. J is TRBJ2-7 and V is TRBV9; 9 nucleotides line up with TRBD1. V was clipped by 0 bases and J by 9 bases; unmatched bases: 13. This CDR3 spans 16 amino acids. Germline lookup yields CDR1 SGDLS and CDR2 YYNGEE. The CDR3 loop is CASSVEAAGTGRGQYF. The CDR3 nucleotides read TGTGCCAGCAGCGTAGAGGCCGCCGGGACAGGGCGAGGGCAGTACTTC.

The chain couples TRBV5-1 to TRBJ2-1; TRBD1 matches at 8 bases. The CDR3 covers 13 residues. Germline V gene sequence: CDR1 SGHRS, CDR2 YFSETQ. V shed 4 bases, J shed 8 bases, and the junction held 5 bases outside the gene matches. The CDR3 loop is CASSLDRVDEQFF. The CDR3 region has the DNA TGCGCCAGCAGCCTGGACAGGGTTGATGAGCAGTTCTTC. The variable domain in full, with the rest retrieved from reference TRBV5-1 and TRBJ2-1, is KAGVTQTPRYLIKTRGQQVTLSCSPISGHRSVSWYQQTPGQGLQFLFEYFSETQRNKGNFPGRFSGRQFSNSRSEMNVSTLELGDSALYLCASSLDRVDEQFFGPGTRLTVL.